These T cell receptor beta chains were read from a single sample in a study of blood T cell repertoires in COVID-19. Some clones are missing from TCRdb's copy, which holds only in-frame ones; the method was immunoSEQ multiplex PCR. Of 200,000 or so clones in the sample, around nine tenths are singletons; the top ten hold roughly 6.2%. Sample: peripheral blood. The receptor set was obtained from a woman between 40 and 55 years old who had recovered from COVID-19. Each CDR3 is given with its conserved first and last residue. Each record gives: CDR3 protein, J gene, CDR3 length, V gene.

cdr3_aa: CASSLEFGLGGYTF
j_call: TRBJ1-2
cdr3_length: 14
v_call: TRBV5-1

cdr3_aa: CASSPHSGKASTGELFF
j_call: TRBJ2-2
cdr3_length: 17
v_call: TRBV5-1

cdr3_aa: CATRDRGSNQPQHF
j_call: TRBJ1-5
cdr3_length: 14
v_call: TRBV28

cdr3_aa: CSVDVAHTGELFF
j_call: TRBJ2-2
cdr3_length: 13
v_call: TRBV29-1

cdr3_aa: CASSFTSGSPLHF
j_call: TRBJ1-6
cdr3_length: 13
v_call: TRBV7-2

cdr3_aa: CATDITGGFEKLFF
j_call: TRBJ1-4
cdr3_length: 14
v_call: TRBV2

cdr3_aa: CASSLGQGAGELFF
j_call: TRBJ2-2
cdr3_length: 14
v_call: TRBV5-8

cdr3_aa: CASSQEGTSGGYGYTF
j_call: TRBJ1-2
cdr3_length: 16
v_call: TRBV4-2

cdr3_aa: CATSDLSLAADNEQFF
j_call: TRBJ2-1
cdr3_length: 16
v_call: TRBV24-1

cdr3_aa: CASSLGSGINYNEQFF
j_call: TRBJ2-1
cdr3_length: 16
v_call: TRBV7-9

cdr3_aa: CASSRPRASGNTIYF
j_call: TRBJ1-3
cdr3_length: 15
v_call: TRBV19

cdr3_aa: CASSLGQGIYEQYF
j_call: TRBJ2-7
cdr3_length: 14
v_call: TRBV7-9

cdr3_aa: CASSVTVGSGANEAFF
j_call: TRBJ1-1
cdr3_length: 16
v_call: TRBV9

cdr3_aa: CSALVPQETQYF
j_call: TRBJ2-5
cdr3_length: 12
v_call: TRBV29-1

cdr3_aa: CASSPSRRGNQPQHF
j_call: TRBJ1-5
cdr3_length: 15
v_call: TRBV6-5

cdr3_aa: CASSPDRANTEAFF
j_call: TRBJ1-1
cdr3_length: 14
v_call: TRBV4-1

cdr3_aa: CSVEENRGFWDTGELFF
j_call: TRBJ2-2
cdr3_length: 17
v_call: TRBV29-1

cdr3_aa: CATSRDFPRYSYNEQFF
j_call: TRBJ2-1
cdr3_length: 17
v_call: TRBV15

cdr3_aa: CASSLNRESDTQYF
j_call: TRBJ2-3
cdr3_length: 14
v_call: TRBV3-1/TRBV3-2

cdr3_aa: CASTPPDWFSYNEQFF
j_call: TRBJ2-1
cdr3_length: 16
v_call: TRBV27

cdr3_aa: CASSLQQRGNSPLHF
j_call: TRBJ1-6
cdr3_length: 15
v_call: TRBV18

cdr3_aa: CASNSLGHKNTEAFF
j_call: TRBJ1-1
cdr3_length: 15
v_call: TRBV5-1

cdr3_aa: CASSPRTSGSSSYEQYF
j_call: TRBJ2-7
cdr3_length: 17
v_call: TRBV5-1

cdr3_aa: CASSIDRNYGYTF
j_call: TRBJ1-2
cdr3_length: 13
v_call: TRBV19

cdr3_aa: CASSMASGNSYEQYF
j_call: TRBJ2-7
cdr3_length: 15
v_call: TRBV27

cdr3_aa: CASSQGTGGAQYF
j_call: TRBJ2-3
cdr3_length: 13
v_call: TRBV3-1/TRBV3-2

cdr3_aa: CASSQAGDWPDTQYF
j_call: TRBJ2-3
cdr3_length: 15
v_call: TRBV14

cdr3_aa: CASSLEPAGFYEQYF
j_call: TRBJ2-7
cdr3_length: 15
v_call: TRBV11-2

cdr3_aa: CASSGDRGDYYYGYTF
j_call: TRBJ1-2
cdr3_length: 16
v_call: TRBV9

cdr3_aa: CASSVRQASTDTQYF
j_call: TRBJ2-3
cdr3_length: 15
v_call: TRBV2

cdr3_aa: CASSTPGTGGYSPLHF
j_call: TRBJ1-6
cdr3_length: 16
v_call: TRBV9

cdr3_aa: CASSSGAGGPGELFF
j_call: TRBJ2-2
cdr3_length: 15
v_call: TRBV5-1

cdr3_aa: CASSEAGTSGSYEQYF
j_call: TRBJ2-7
cdr3_length: 16
v_call: TRBV6-1

cdr3_aa: CASSGQGGNTEAFF
j_call: TRBJ1-1
cdr3_length: 14
v_call: TRBV2

cdr3_aa: CASSLAETSGVDNEQFF
j_call: TRBJ2-1
cdr3_length: 17
v_call: TRBV7-9

cdr3_aa: CASARLAYSYEQYF
j_call: TRBJ2-7
cdr3_length: 14
v_call: TRBV7-9

cdr3_aa: CASSDRDYVYEQYF
j_call: TRBJ2-7
cdr3_length: 14
v_call: TRBV2

cdr3_aa: CASSLAGTGTGEQYF
j_call: TRBJ2-7
cdr3_length: 15
v_call: TRBV5-1

cdr3_aa: CASRTPRGAETQYF
j_call: TRBJ2-5
cdr3_length: 14
v_call: TRBV11-2

cdr3_aa: CATSYEGARYYGYTF
j_call: TRBJ1-2
cdr3_length: 15
v_call: TRBV6-5

cdr3_aa: CASSYGDRVRETQYF
j_call: TRBJ2-5
cdr3_length: 15
v_call: TRBV6-5

cdr3_aa: CASREGGNDQPQHF
j_call: TRBJ1-5
cdr3_length: 14
v_call: TRBV19

cdr3_aa: CASTEGRQVNGELFF
j_call: TRBJ2-2
cdr3_length: 15
v_call: TRBV2